What follows are 2 T cell receptor beta chains derived from one specimen sequenced in a study of blood T cell repertoires in COVID-19. TCRdb's copy holds only in-frame clones and misses some; the assay was immunoSEQ multiplex PCR. The data hold 210,000 or so clones, with 85% to 90% observed a single time. What was sequenced was PBMCs or T cells enriched from blood (not recorded which). These receptors all come from a woman in her 50s in a cohort exposed to, infected with or recovered from COVID-19 (not recorded which).

The V and J genes are TRBV11-1 and TRBJ2-7, with 12 bases lining up with TRBD2. The germline V gene encodes CDR1 SGHAT and CDR2 FQDESV (reference sequence). Germline trimming cut 4 bases from V and 3 bases from J; bases unmatched to any gene: 4. CDR3 length: 15 amino acids. In DNA, the CDR3 is TGTGCCAGCAGCTACAGACTAGCGGGGGTCTACGAGCAGTACTTC. As protein: CASSYRLAGVYEQYF.

CDR3 sequence reads: CASSSGLVYNEQFF. The CDR3 DNA reads as TGTGCCAGCAGCTCGGGACTAGTGTACAATGAGCAGTTCTTC. The V and J genes are TRBV5-6 and TRBJ2-1; 8 bases are shared with TRBD2. Trimming removed 3 bases from V and 4 bases from J; junction bases left unmatched: 3. The CDR3 covers 14 residues. Germline V lookup: CDR1 SGHDT, CDR2 YYEEEE.